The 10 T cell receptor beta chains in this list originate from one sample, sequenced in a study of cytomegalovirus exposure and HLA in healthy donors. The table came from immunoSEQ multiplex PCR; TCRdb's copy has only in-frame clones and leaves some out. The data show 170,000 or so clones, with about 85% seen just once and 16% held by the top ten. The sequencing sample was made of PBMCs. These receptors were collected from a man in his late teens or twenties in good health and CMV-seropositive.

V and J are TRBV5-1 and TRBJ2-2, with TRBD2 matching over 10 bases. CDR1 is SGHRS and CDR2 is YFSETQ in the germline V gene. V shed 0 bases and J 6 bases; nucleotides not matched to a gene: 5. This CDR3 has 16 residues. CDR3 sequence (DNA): TGCGCCAGCAGCTTGGAGCGAGGGACTAGCGCCGGGGAGCTGTTTTTT. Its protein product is CASSLERGTSAGELFF.

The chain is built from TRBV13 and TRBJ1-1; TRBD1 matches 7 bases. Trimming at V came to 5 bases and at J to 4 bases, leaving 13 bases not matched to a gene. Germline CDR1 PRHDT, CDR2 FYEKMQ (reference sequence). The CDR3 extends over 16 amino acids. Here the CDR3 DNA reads TGTGCCAGCAGCGTACGACAGGGCCTAGGGGGCACTGAAGCTTTCTTT. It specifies CASSVRQGLGGTEAFF. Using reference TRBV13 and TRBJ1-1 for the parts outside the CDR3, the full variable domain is AAGVIQSPRHLIKEKRETATLKCYPIPRHDTVYWYQQGPGQDPQFLISFYEKMQSDKGSIPDRFSAQQFSDYHSELNMSSLELGDSALYFCASSVRQGLGGTEAFFGQGTRLTVV.

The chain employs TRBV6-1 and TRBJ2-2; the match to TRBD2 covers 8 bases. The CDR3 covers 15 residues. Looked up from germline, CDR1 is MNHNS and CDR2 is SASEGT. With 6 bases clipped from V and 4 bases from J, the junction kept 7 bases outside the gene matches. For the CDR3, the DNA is TGTGCCAGCAGGGAGGGACTAGGGACCACCGGGGAGCTGTTTTTT. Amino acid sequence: CASREGLGTTGELFF.

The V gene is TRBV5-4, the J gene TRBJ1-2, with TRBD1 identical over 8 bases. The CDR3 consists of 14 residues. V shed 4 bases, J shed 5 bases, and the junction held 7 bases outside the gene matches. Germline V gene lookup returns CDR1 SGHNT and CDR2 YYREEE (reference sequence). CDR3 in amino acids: CASSNDRGSYGYTF. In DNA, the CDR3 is TGTGCCAGCAGCAATGACAGGGGTTCATATGGCTACACCTTC.

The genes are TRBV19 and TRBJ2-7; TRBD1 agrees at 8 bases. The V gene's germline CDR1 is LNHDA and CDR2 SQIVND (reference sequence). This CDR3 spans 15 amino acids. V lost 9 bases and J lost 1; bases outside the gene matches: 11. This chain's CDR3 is CASLSTGEGSYEQYF. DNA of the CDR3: TGTGCCAGCTTATCGACAGGGGAAGGGTCCTACGAGCAGTACTTC.

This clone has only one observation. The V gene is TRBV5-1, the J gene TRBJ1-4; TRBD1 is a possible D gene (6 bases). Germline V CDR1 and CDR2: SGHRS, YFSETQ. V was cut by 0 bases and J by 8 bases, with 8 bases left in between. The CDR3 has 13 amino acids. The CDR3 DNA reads TGCGCCAGCAGCTTGGAAGGGACAGAAAAACTGTTTTTT. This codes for CASSLEGTEKLFF.

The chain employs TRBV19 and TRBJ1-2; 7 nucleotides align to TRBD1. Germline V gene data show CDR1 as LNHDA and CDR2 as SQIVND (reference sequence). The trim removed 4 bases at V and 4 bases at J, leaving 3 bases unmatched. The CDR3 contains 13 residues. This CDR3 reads CASSSGTVYGYTF. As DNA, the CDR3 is TGTGCCAGTAGTAGCGGGACAGTCTATGGCTACACCTTC.

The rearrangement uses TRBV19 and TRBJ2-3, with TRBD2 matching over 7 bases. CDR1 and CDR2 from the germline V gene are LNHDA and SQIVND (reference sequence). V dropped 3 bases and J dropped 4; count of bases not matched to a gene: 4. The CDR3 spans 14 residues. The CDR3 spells CASSISTSPDTQYF. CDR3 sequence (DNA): TGTGCCAGTAGTATTTCGACTAGCCCAGATACGCAGTATTTT.

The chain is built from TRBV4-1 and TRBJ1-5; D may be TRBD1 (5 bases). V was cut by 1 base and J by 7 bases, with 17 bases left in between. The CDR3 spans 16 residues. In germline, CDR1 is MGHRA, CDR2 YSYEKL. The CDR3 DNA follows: TGCGCCAGCAGCCAAGGCCGGGGGTTGGAGGGGCAGCCCCAGCATTTT. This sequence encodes CASSQGRGLEGQPQHF.

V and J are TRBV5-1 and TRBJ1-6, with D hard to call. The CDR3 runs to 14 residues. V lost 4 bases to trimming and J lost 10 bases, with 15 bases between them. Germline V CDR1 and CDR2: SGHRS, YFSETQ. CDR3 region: CASSEALKNSPLHF. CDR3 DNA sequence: TGCGCCAGCAGCGAGGCCCTCAAGAACTCACCCCTCCACTTT.